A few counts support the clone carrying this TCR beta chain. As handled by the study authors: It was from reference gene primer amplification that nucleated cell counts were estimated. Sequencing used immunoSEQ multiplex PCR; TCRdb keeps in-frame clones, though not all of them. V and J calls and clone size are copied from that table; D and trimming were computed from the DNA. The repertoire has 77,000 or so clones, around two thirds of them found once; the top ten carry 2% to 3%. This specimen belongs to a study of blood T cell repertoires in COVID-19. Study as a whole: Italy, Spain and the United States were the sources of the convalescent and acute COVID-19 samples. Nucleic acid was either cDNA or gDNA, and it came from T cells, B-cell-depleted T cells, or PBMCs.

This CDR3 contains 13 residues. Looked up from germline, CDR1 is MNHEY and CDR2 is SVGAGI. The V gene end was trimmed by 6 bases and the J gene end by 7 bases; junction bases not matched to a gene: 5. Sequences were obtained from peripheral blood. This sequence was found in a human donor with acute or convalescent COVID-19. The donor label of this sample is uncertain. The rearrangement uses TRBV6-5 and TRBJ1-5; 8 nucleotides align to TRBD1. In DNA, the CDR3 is TGTGCCAGCAGGGGGGGACAGGCCCAGCCCCAGCATTTT. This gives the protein CASRGGQAQPQHF.